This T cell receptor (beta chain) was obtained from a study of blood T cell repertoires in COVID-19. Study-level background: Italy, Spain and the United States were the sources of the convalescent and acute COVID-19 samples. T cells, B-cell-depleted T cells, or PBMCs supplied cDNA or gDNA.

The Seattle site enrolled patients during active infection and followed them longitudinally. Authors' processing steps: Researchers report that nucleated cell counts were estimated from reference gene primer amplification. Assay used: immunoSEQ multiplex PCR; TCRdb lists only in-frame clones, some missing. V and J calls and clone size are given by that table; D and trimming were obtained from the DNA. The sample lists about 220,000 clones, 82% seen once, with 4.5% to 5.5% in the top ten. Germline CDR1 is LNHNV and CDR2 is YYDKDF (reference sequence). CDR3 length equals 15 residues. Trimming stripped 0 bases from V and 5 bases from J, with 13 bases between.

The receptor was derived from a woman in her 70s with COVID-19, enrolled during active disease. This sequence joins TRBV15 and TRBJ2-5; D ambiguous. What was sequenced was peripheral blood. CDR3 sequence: CATSRDPLGKETQYF. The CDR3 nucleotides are TGTGCCACCAGCAGAGATCCCCTGGGCAAGGAGACCCAGTACTTC.